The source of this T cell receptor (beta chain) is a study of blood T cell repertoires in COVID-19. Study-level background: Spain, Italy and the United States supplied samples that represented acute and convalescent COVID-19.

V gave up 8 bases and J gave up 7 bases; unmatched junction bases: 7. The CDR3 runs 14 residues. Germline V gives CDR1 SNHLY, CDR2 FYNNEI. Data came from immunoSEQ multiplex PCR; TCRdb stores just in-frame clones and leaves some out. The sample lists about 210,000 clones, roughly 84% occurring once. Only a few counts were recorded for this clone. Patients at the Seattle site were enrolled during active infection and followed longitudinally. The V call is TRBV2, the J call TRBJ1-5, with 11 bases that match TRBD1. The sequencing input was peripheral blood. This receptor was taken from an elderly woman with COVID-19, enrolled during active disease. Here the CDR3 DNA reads TGTGCCAGCTGGACGGGACAGGGGGGACAGCCCCAGCATTTT. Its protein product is CASWTGQGGQPQHF.